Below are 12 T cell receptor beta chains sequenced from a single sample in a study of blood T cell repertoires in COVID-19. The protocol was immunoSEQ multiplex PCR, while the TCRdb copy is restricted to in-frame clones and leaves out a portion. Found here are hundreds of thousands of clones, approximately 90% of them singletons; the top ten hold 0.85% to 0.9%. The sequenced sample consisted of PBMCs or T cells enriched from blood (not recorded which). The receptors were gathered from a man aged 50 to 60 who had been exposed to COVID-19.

This chain's CDR3 is CASSSQGGEKLFF. CDR3 bases: TGCGCCAGCAGCTCTCAGGGGGGTGAAAAACTGTTTTTT. This sequence joins TRBV5-1 and TRBJ1-4; 7 bases line up with TRBD1. Germline CDR1 and CDR2: SGHRS and YFSETQ. The V gene end was trimmed by 3 bases and the J gene end by 7 bases; junction bases not matched to a gene: 3. CDR3 length equals 13 residues.

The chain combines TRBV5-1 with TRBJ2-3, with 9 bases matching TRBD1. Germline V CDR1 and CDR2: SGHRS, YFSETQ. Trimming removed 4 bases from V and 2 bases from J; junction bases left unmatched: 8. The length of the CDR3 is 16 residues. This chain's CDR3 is CASSPPGTGITDTQYF. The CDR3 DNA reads TGCGCCAGCAGCCCCCCCGGGACAGGGATCACAGATACGCAGTATTTT. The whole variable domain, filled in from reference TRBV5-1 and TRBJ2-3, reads KAGVTQTPRYLIKTRGQQVTLSCSPISGHRSVSWYQQTPGQGLQFLFEYFSETQRNKGNFPGRFSGRQFSNSRSEMNVSTLELGDSALYLCASSPPGTGITDTQYFGPGTRLTVL.

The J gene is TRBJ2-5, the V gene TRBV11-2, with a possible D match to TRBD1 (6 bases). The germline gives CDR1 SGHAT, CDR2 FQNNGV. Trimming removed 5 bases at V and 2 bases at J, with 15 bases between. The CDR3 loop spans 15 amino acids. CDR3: CASSPVGTQQETQYF. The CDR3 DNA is TGTGCCAGCAGCCCCGTAGGGACACAGCAAGAGACCCAGTACTTC. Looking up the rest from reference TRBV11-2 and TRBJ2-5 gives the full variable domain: EAGVAQSPRYKIIEKRQSVAFWCNPISGHATLYWYQQILGQGPKLLIQFQNNGVVDDSQLPKDRFSAERLKGVDSTLKIQPAKLEDSAVYLCASSPVGTQQETQYFGPGTRLLVL.

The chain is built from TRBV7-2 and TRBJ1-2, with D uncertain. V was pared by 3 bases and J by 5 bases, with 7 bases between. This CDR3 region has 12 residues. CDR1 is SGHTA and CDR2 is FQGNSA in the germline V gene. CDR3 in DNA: TGTGCCAGCAGCTTTCCGGGGTATGGCTACACCTTC. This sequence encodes CASSFPGYGYTF.

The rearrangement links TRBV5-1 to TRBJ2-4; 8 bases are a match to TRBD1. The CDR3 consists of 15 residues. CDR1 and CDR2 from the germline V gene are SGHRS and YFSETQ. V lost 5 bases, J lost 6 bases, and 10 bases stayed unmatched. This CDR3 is CASREPGGGGNIQYF. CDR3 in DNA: TGCGCCAGCAGGGAGCCAGGGGGCGGTGGAAACATTCAGTACTTC.

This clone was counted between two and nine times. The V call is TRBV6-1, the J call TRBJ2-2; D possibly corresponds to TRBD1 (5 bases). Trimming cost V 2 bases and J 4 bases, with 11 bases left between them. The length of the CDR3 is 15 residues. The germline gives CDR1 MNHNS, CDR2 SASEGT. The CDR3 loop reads CASSEPKTATGELFF. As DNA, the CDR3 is TGTGCCAGCAGTGAACCAAAGACAGCCACCGGGGAGCTGTTTTTT.

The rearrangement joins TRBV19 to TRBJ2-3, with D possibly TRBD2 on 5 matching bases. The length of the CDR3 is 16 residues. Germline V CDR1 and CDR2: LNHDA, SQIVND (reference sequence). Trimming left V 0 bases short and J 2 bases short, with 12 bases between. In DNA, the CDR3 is TGTGCCAGTAGTATAGATGTCACGGGAACCACAGATACGCAGTATTTT. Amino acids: CASSIDVTGTTDTQYF.

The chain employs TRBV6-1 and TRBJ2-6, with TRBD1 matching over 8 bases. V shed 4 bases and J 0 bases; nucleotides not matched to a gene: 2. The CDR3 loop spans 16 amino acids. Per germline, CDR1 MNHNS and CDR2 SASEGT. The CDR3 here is CASSAGQVSGANVLTF. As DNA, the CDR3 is TGTGCCAGCAGTGCGGGACAGGTCTCTGGGGCCAACGTCCTGACTTTC.

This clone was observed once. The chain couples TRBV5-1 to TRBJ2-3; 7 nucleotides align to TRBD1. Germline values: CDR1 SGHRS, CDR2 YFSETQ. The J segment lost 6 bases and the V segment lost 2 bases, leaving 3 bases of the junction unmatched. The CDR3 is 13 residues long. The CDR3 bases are TGCGCCAGCAGCTTCAGCAGGGGGGATACGCAGTATTTT. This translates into CASSFSRGDTQYF.

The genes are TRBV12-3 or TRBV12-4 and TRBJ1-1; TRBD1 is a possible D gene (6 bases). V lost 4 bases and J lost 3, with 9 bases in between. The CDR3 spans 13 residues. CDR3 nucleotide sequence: TGTGCCAGCAGTTCAGGACAGTACACTGAAGCTTTCTTT. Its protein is CASSSGQYTEAFF.

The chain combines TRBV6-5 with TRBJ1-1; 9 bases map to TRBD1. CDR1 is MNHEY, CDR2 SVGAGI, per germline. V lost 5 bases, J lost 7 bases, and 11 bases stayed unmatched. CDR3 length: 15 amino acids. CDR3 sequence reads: CASSQTGGGSNEAFF. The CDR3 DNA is TGTGCCAGCAGTCAAACAGGGGGCGGGAGTAATGAAGCTTTCTTT.

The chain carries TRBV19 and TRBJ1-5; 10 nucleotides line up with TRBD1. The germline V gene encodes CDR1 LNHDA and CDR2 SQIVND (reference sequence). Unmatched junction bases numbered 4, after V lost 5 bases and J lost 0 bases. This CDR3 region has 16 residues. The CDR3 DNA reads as TGTGCCAGTAGTTTCGGGACAGGGGTTAGCAATCAGCCCCAGCATTTT. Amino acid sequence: CASSFGTGVSNQPQHF.